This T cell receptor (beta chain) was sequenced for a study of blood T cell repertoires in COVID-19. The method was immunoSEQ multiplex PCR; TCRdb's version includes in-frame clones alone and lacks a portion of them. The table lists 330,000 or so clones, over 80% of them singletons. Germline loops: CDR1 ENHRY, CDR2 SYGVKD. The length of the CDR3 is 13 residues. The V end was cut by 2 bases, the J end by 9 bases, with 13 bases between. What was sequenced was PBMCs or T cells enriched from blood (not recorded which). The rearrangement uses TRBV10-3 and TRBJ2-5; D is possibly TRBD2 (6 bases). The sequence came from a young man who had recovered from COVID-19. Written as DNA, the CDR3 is TGTGCCATCAGTGAGGACCCACCGGGGGCCCAGTACTTC. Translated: CAISEDPPGAQYF.